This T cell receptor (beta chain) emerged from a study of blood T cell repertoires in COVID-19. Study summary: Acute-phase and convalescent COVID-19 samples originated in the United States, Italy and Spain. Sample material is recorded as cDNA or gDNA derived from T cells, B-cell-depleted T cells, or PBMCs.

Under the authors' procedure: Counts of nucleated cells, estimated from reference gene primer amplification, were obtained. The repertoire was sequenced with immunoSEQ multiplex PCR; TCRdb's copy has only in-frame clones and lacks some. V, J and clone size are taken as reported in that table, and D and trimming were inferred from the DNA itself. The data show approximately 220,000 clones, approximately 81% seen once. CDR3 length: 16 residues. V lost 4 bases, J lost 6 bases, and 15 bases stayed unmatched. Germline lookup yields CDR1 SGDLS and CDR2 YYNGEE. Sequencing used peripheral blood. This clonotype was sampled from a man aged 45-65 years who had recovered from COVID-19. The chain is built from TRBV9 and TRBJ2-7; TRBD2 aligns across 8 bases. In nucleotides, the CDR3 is TGTGCCAGCAGCCCCCTGGGAAGCGGGAGTGTTATCGAGCAGTACTTC. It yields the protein CASSPLGSGSVIEQYF.